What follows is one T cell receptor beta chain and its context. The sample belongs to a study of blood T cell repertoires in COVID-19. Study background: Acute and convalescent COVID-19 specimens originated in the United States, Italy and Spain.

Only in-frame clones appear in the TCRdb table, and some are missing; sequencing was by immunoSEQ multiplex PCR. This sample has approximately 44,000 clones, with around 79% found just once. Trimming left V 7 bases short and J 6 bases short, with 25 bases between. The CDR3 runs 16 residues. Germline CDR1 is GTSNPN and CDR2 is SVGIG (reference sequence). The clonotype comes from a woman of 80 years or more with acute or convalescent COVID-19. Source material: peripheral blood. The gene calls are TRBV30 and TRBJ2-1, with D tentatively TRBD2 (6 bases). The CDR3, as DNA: TGTGCCTTACCGGGACTCAAGGGTACCGGGGGCAATGAGCAGTTCTTC. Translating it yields CALPGLKGTGGNEQFF.